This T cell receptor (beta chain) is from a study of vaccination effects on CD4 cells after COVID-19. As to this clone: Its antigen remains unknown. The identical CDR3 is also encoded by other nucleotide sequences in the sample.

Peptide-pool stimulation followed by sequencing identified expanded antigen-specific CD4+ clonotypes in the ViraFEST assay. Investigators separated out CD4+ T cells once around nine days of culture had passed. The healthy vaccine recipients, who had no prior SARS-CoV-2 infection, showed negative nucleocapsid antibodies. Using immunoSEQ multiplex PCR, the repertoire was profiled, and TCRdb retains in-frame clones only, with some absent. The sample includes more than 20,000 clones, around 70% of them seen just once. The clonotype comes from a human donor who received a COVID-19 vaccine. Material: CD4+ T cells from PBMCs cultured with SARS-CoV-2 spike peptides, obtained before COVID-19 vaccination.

The CDR3 DNA reads as TGTGCCAGCAGCCTTACAGATACGCAGTATTTT. Protein product: CASSLTDTQYF. The rearrangement links TRBV14 to TRBJ2-3, with D unclear. This CDR3 comprises 11 residues. With 4 bases removed from V and 3 bases from J, the gap between germline ends came to 2 bases. Per germline, CDR1 SGHDN and CDR2 FVKESK.